This T cell receptor (beta chain) originates from a study of blood T cell repertoires in COVID-19. Study in general: Collection of acute and convalescent COVID-19 samples took place in the United States, Italy and Spain.

The CDR3 is made up of 15 amino acids. Trimming took 6 bases from V and 3 from J; bases not matched to a gene: 4. The germline gives CDR1 SNHLY, CDR2 FYNNEI. Participant reports of clinical history set cohort assignment. Resolution of symptoms, clearance, or two negative PCRs was present in recovered Cohort 3 donors. How the authors handled the data: Reference gene primer amplification yielded estimated nucleated cell counts. Profiling relied on immunoSEQ multiplex PCR, and the TCRdb table lists in-frame clones only, not all of them. V and J calls and clone size come straight from that table; D and trimming were deduced from the DNA. Here the sample spans approximately 270,000 clones, roughly 88% being singletons.

The V gene is TRBV2, the J gene TRBJ1-5; 11 positions agree with TRBD1. This sequence was found in a woman aged 45-65 years who had recovered from COVID-19. The sample consisted of PBMCs or T cells enriched from blood (not recorded which). The CDR3 sequence is CASSKDRGLNQPQHF. Written as DNA, the CDR3 is TGTGCCAGCAGCAAGGACAGGGGGCTCAATCAGCCCCAGCATTTT.